The clone carrying this TCR beta chain was observed a handful of times. These data are taken from a study of blood T cell repertoires in COVID-19. Germline V gene sequence: CDR1 LGHDT, CDR2 YNNKEL (reference sequence). The CDR3 is made up of 17 amino acids. The V end lost 4 bases, the J end lost 7 bases, and 20 bases lay between the germline ends. As handled by the study authors: Amplification of reference gene primers was used by the study to estimate nucleated cell counts. Profiling relied on immunoSEQ multiplex PCR, and the TCRdb table lists in-frame clones only, not all of them. That table supplies the V and J calls and clone size; D and trimming were determined from the DNA. This sample yields 200,000 to 300,000 clones, of which approximately 86% are seen a single time; approximately 5.7% belongs to the top ten.

The gene calls are TRBV3-1 (or the pseudogene TRBV3-2) and TRBJ1-6; weak D call: TRBD1 (6 bases). The TCR was taken from a human donor in a cohort sampled during active COVID-19. Sample: peripheral blood. CDR3 sequence reads: CASSRDTGGARNSPLHF. The DNA for the CDR3 is TGTGCCAGCAGCCGCGACACGGGGGGCGCACGGAATTCACCCCTCCACTTT.